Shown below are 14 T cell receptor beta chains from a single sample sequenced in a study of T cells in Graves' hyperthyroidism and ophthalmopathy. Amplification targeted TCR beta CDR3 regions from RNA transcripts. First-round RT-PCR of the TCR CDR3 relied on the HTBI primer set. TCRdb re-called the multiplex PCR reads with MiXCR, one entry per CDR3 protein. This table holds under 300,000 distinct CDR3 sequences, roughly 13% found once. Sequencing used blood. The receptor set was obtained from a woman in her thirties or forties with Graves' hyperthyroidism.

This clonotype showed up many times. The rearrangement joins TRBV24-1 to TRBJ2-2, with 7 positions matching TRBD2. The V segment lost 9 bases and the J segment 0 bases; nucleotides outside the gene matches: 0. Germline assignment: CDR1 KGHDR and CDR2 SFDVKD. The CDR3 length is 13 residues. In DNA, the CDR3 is TGTGCCACCGGGGGGGCGAACACCGGGGAGCTGTTTTTT. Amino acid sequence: CATGGANTGELFF.

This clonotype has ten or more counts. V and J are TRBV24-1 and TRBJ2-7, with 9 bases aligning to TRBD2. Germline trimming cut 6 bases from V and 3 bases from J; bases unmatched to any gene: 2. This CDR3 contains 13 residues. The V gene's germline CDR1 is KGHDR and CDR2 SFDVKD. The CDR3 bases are TGTGCCACCAGTAATAGCGGGAGCTACGAGCAGTACTTC. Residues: CATSNSGSYEQYF.

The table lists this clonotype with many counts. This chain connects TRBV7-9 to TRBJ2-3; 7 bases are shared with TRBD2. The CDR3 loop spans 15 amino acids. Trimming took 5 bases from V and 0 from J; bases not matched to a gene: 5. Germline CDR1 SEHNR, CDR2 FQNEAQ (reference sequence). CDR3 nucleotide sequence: TGTGCCAGCAGCCGAACTAGCGCCAGCACAGATACGCAGTATTTT. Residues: CASSRTSASTDTQYF.

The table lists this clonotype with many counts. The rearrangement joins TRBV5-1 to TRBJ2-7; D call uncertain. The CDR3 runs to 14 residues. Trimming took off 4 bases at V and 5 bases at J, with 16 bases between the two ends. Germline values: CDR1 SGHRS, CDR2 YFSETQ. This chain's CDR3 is CASSGTIPHDEQYF. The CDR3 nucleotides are TGCGCCAGCAGCGGAACTATCCCCCACGACGAGCAGTACTTC.

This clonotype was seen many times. Written as DNA, the CDR3 is TGTGCCAGCAGTCCACGACAGGAGGTCCCCTACGAGCAGTACTTC. This translates into CASSPRQEVPYEQYF. This chain uses TRBV28 with TRBJ2-7; maybe TRBD1 (6 bases). The CDR3 totals 15 residues. In germline, CDR1 is MDHEN, CDR2 SYDVKM. Trimming stripped 5 bases from V and 2 bases from J, with 16 bases between.

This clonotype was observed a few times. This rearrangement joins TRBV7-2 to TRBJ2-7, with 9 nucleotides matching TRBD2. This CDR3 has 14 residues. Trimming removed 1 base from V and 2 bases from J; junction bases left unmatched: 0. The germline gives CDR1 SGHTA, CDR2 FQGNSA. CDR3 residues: CASSLGTSAYEQYF. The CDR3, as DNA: TGTGCCAGCAGCTTAGGGACTAGCGCCTACGAGCAGTACTTC. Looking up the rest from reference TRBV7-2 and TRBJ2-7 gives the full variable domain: GAGVSQSPSNKVTEKGKDVELRCDPISGHTALYWYRQSLGQGLEFLIYFQGNSAPDKSGLPSDRFSAERTGGSVSTLTIQRTQQEDSAVYLCASSLGTSAYEQYFGPGTRLTVT.

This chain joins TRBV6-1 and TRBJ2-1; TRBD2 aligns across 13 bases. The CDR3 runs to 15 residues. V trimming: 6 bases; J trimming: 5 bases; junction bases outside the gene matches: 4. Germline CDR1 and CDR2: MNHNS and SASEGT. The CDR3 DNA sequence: TGTGCCAGCAGCCTGACTAGCGGGGGGCACAATGAGCAGTTCTTC. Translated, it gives CASSLTSGGHNEQFF.

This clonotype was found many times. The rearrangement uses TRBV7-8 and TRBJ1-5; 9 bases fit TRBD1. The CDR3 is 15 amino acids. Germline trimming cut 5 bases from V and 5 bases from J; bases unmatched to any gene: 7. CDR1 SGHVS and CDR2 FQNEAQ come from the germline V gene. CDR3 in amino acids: CASSIGTGRHQPQHF. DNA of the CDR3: TGTGCCAGCAGCATCGGGACAGGGCGACATCAGCCCCAGCATTTT.

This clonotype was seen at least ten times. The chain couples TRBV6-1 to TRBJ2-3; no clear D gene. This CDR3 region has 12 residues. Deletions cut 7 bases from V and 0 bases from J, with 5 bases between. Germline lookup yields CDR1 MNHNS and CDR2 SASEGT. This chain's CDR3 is CASTYSTDTQYF. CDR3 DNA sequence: TGTGCCAGCACGTACAGCACAGATACGCAGTATTTT.

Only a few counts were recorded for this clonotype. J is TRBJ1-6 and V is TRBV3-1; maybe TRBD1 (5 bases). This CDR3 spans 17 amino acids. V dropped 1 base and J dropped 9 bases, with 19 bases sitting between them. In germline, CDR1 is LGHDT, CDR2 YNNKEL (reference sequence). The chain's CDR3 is CASSQGGPGLTRSPLHF. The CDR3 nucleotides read TGTGCCAGCAGCCAAGGAGGACCGGGGCTAACGCGTTCACCCCTCCACTTT.

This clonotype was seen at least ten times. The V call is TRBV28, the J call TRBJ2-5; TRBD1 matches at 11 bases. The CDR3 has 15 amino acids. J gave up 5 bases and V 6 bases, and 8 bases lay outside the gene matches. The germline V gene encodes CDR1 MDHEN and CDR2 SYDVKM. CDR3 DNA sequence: TGTGCCAGCAGCTCCGTGGACAGGGGGCGCGAGACCCAGTACTTC. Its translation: CASSSVDRGRETQYF.

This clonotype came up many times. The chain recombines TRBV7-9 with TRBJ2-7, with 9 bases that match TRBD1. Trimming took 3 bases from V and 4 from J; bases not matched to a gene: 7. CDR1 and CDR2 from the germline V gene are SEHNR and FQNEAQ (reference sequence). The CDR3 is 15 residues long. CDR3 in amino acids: CASSFGTGSFYEQYF. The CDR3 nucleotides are TGTGCCAGCAGCTTTGGGACAGGGAGCTTTTACGAGCAGTACTTC.

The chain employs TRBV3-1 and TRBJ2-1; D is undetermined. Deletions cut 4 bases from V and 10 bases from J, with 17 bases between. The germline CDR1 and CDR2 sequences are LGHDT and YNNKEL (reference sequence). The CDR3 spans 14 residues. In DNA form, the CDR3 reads TGTGCCAGCAGCCTTGGGCCCCCCGGGCGAGAGCAGTTCTTC. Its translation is CASSLGPPGREQFF.

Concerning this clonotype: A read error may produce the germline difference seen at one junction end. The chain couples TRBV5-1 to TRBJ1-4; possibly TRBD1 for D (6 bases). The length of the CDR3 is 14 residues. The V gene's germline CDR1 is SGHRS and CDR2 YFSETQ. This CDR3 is CASSQEGVDEELFF. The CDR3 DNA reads TGCGCCAGCAGCCAGGAGGGGGTCGATGAAGAACTGTTTTTT.